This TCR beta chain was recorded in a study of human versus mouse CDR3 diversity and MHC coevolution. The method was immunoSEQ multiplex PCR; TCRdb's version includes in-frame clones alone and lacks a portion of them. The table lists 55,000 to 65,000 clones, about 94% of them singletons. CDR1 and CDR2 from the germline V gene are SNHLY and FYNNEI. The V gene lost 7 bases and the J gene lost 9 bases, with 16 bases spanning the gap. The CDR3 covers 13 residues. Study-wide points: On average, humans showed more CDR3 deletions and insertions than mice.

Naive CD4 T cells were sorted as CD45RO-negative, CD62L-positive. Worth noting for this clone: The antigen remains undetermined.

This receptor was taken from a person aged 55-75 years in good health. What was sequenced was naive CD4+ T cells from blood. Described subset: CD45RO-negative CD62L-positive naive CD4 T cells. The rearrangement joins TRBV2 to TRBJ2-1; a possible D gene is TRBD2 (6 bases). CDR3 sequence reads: CASTRNPSAEQFF. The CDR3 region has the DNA TGTGCCAGCACTAGGAATCCTAGCGCTGAGCAGTTCTTC. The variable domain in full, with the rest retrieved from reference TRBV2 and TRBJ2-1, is EPEVTQTPSHQVTQMGQEVILRCVPISNHLYFYWYRQILGQKVEFLVSFYNNEISEKSEIFDDQFSVERPDGSNFTLKIRSTKLEDSAMYFCASTRNPSAEQFFGPGTRLTVL.